The subject of this entry is one T cell receptor (beta chain). Its cognate antigen is unknown. The sample originates from a study of a mutant IDH1 vaccine in newly diagnosed glioma. Study-wide results and caveats: Immune responses arising from the vaccine appeared in about 95% of patients.

Time point noted: week 11, during vaccination. Each vaccine dose was 300 ug of mutant IDH1 20-mer peptide, with topical imiquimod. The study enrolled donors with new WHO grade 3 or 4 IDH1-mutant, ATRX-lost astrocytomas. The CDR3 covers 16 residues. Germline values: CDR1 SGHAT, CDR2 FQDESV (reference sequence). V gave up 3 bases and J gave up 3 bases; unmatched junction bases: 9. The protocol was immunoSEQ multiplex PCR, while the TCRdb copy is restricted to in-frame clones and leaves out a portion. This repertoire shows about 130,000 clones, around 77% found once; its top ten account for approximately 5%.

This TCR came from a man in his forties with glioma. The chain couples TRBV11-1 to TRBJ1-2; 8 bases line up with TRBD1. Source: PBMCs, taken from a glioma patient whose treatment included an IDH1 peptide vaccine. CDR3 sequence reads: CASSFNPRGRDYGYTF. The CDR3 nucleotides read TGTGCCAGCAGCTTTAACCCCAGGGGGCGCGACTATGGCTACACCTTC.